Following are 12 T cell receptor beta chains from one sample sequenced in a study of T cell responses to AZD1222 COVID-19 vaccine. Profiling relied on immunoSEQ multiplex PCR, and the TCRdb table lists in-frame clones only, not all of them. The sample has some 140,000 clones; more than 85% are singletons. The specimen comprised peripheral blood, sampled on day 0 of AZD1222 vaccination. These TCRs come from an adult in good health.

The DNA of the CDR3 is TGTGCCAGCAGTCGCCTTTTCACTAGCGGGAGGGCTGCTACGCAGTATTTT. Protein product: CASSRLFTSGRAATQYF. The rearrangement joins TRBV27 to TRBJ2-3; 13 bases agree with TRBD2. The trim removed 5 bases at V and 8 bases at J, leaving 13 bases unmatched. Germline lookup yields CDR1 MNHEY and CDR2 SMNVEV (reference sequence). This CDR3 has 17 amino acids.

The sample holds one count of this clone. The chain is built from TRBV7-9 and TRBJ2-7, with 11 bases that match TRBD2. CDR3 length equals 18 residues. The J segment lost 3 bases and the V segment lost 5 bases, leaving 15 bases of the junction unmatched. Germline CDR1 reads SEHNR; CDR2 reads FQNEAQ (reference sequence). The CDR3 region is CASSPPPGLAEKFYEQYF. In nucleotides, the CDR3 is TGTGCCAGCAGCCCGCCTCCGGGACTAGCGGAGAAATTCTACGAGCAGTACTTC.

The chain employs TRBV9 and TRBJ2-1; 10 bases are shared with TRBD2. Trimming at V came to 3 bases and at J to 10 bases, leaving 7 bases not matched to a gene. The CDR3 covers 14 residues. Per the germline V gene, CDR1 is SGDLS and CDR2 is YYNGEE. As DNA, the CDR3 is TGTGCCAGCAGCGGGAGCGGGAGGGGGGGGGAGCAGTTCTTC. Its translation: CASSGSGRGGEQFF.

CDR3 in amino acids: CASSQQDNPAYEQYF. The DNA for the CDR3 is TGTGCCAGCAGCCAACAGGACAATCCCGCCTACGAGCAGTACTTC. This chain links TRBV4-2 with TRBJ2-7, with D maybe TRBD1 (5 bases). Germline CDR1 reads LGHNA; CDR2 reads YNFKEQ. This CDR3 is 15 amino acids long. Trimming stripped 2 bases from V and 2 bases from J, with 13 bases between.

V usage is TRBV6-6 and J usage is TRBJ2-3; 12 nucleotides align to TRBD2. The CDR3 spans 14 residues. After removal of 9 bases from V and 5 bases from J, the junction contained 6 bases not matched to a gene. The germline V gene has CDR1 MNHNY and CDR2 SVGAGI (reference sequence). The DNA of the CDR3 is TGTGCCAGTAGGACTAGCGGGGTTCAAGATACGCAGTATTTT. This gives the protein CASRTSGVQDTQYF.

The V and J genes are TRBV9 and TRBJ2-3; D is ambiguous. In germline, CDR1 is SGDLS, CDR2 YYNGEE. The V end was cut by 3 bases, the J end by 6 bases, with 14 bases between. There are 14 residues in the CDR3. The CDR3 region is CASSALGELDTQYF. The CDR3, as DNA: TGTGCCAGCAGCGCCCTAGGTGAGCTGGATACGCAGTATTTT. The whole variable domain, remainder taken from reference TRBV9 and TRBJ2-3, is DSGVTQTPKHLITATGQRVTLRCSPRSGDLSVYWYQQSLDQGLQFLIQYYNGEERAKGNILERFSAQQFPDLHSELNLSSLELGDSALYFCASSALGELDTQYFGPGTRLTVL.

The rearrangement joins TRBV6-2 or TRBV6-3 to TRBJ1-1; possible D gene TRBD1, 5 bases. The CDR3 contains 14 residues. CDR1 is MNHEY, CDR2 SVGEGT, per germline. V dropped 3 bases and J dropped 7 bases, with 15 bases sitting between them. In DNA, the CDR3 is TGTGCCAGCAGTTATTTTGGGGGAGGGAGTGAAGCTTTCTTT. Protein: CASSYFGGGSEAFF.

The V gene is TRBV3-1 (or the pseudogene TRBV3-2), the J gene TRBJ1-1; a weak D match, TRBD1 (6 bases). Trimming removed 4 bases from V and 4 bases from J, with 13 bases in between. CDR1 and CDR2 (germline): LGHDT, YNNKEL (reference sequence). The CDR3 covers 14 residues. DNA of the CDR3: TGTGCCAGCAGCCCGGGGGGGCCGGGCACTGAAGCTTTCTTT. Its protein is CASSPGGPGTEAFF.

This clone was seen just once. The chain recombines TRBV6-5 with TRBJ1-2; 9 bases are a match to TRBD1. This CDR3 region has 15 residues. V lost 7 bases, J lost 4 bases, and 10 bases stayed unmatched. Germline-derived CDR1 and CDR2 are MNHEY and SVGAGI. CDR3 in amino acids: CASTLTGGDLYGYTF. In DNA form, the CDR3 reads TGTGCCAGCACTTTGACAGGGGGGGATCTCTATGGCTACACCTTC.

This clone was seen once. This chain links TRBV6-4 with TRBJ1-6; TRBD1 matches 8 bases. The CDR3 spans 15 residues. Losses at the gene ends were 6 bases for V and 3 bases for J; bases not matched to a gene: 4. Germline values: CDR1 MRHNA, CDR2 SNTAGT. Here the CDR3 reads CASSSGTGYNSPLHF. CDR3 in DNA: TGTGCCAGCAGCTCGGGGACAGGCTATAATTCACCCCTCCACTTT.

The table lists this clone with a count of one. The chain combines TRBV6-5 with TRBJ1-5; D unresolved. V dropped 5 bases and J dropped 5 bases, with 16 bases sitting between them. This CDR3 comprises 15 residues. The germline gives CDR1 MNHEY, CDR2 SVGAGI. CDR3 sequence reads: CASSRTLESYQPQHF. CDR3 coding DNA: TGTGCCAGCAGTAGGACTTTAGAGAGTTATCAGCCCCAGCATTTT.

This clone was recorded once. The rearrangement links TRBV11-1 to TRBJ1-5; 9 positions match TRBD1. Per the germline V gene, CDR1 is SGHAT and CDR2 is FQDESV (reference sequence). The CDR3 sequence is 15 residues long. With V trimmed by 5 bases and J by 1 base, 3 bases remained unmatched. This CDR3 is CASSLGTGSNQPQHF. Written as DNA, the CDR3 is TGTGCCAGCAGCCTAGGGACAGGGAGCAATCAGCCCCAGCATTTT.